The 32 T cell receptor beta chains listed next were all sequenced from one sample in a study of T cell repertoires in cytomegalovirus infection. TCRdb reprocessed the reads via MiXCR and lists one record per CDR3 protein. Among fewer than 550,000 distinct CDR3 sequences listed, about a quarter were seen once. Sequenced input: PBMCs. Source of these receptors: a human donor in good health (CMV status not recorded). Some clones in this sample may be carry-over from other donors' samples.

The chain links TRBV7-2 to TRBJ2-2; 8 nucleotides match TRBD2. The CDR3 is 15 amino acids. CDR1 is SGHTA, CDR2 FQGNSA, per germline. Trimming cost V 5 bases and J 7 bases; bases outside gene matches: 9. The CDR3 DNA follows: TGTGCCAGCAGCCAGGCGACGGGAGGGATCGGGGAGCTGTTTTTT. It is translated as CASSQATGGIGELFF.

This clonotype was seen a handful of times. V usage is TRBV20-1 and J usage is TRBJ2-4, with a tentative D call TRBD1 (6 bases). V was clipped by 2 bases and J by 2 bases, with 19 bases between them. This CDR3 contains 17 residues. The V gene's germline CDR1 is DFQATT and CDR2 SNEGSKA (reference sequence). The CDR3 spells CSARTQGGVRSKNIQYF. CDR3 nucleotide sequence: TGCAGTGCTAGAACACAAGGGGGAGTACGGTCCAAAAACATTCAGTACTTC.

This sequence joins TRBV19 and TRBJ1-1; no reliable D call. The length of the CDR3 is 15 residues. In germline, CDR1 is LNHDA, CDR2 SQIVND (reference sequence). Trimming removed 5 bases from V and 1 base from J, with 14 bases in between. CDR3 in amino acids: CASSPPRRQNTEAFF. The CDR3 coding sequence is TGTGCCAGTAGTCCCCCTCGCAGGCAGAACACTGAAGCTTTCTTT.

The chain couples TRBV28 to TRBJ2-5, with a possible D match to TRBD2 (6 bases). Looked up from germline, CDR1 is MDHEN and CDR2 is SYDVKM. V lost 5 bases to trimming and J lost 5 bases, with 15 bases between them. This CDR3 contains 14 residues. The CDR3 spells CASSPQGGRETQYF. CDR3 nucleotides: TGTGCCAGCAGTCCGCAGGGAGGCCGGGAGACCCAGTACTTC.

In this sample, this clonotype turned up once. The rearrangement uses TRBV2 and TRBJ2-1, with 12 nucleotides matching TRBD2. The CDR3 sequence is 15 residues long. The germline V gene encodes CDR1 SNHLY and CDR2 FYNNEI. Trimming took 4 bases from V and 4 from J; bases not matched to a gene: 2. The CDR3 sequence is CASSGTSGKYNEQFF. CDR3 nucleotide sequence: TGTGCCAGCAGTGGGACTAGCGGGAAATACAATGAGCAGTTCTTC.

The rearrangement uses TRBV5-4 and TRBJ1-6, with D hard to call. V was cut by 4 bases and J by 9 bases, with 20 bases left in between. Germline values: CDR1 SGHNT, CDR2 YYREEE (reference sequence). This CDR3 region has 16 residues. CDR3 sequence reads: CASSVGSPWQGSPLHF. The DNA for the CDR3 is TGTGCCAGCAGCGTAGGGTCTCCCTGGCAAGGTTCACCCCTCCACTTT.

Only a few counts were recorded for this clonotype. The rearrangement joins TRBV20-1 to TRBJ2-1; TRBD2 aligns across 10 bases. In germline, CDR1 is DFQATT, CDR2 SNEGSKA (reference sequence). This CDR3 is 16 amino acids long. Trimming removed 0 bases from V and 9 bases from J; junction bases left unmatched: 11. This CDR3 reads CSARDTSGIVNGEQFF. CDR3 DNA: TGCAGTGCTAGAGATACTAGCGGGATAGTAAATGGTGAGCAGTTCTTC.

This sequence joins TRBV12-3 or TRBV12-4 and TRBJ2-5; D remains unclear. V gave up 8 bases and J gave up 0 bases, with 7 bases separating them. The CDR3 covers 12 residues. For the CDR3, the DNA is TGTGCCAGCGGCCAGGACCAAGAGACCCAGTACTTC. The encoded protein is CASGQDQETQYF.

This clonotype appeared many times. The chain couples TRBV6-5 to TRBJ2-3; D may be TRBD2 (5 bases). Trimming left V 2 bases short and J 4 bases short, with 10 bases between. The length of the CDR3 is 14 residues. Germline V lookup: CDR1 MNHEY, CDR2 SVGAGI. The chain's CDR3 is CASSYGLAADTQYF. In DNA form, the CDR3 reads TGTGCCAGCAGTTACGGGCTAGCTGCAGATACGCAGTATTTT.

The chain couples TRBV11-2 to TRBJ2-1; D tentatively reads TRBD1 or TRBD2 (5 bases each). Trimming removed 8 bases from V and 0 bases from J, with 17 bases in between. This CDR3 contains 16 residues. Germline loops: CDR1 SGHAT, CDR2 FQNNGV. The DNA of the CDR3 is TGTGCCAGCCTAGAGATGGGACCGCACTCCTACAATGAGCAGTTCTTC. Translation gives CASLEMGPHSYNEQFF.

CDR3 nucleotide sequence: TGTGCCAGCAGTTCTTTGGGGGCCCCCACCGGGGAGCTGTTTTTT. It is translated as CASSSLGAPTGELFF. The V and J genes are TRBV6-2 or TRBV6-3 and TRBJ2-2, with D possibly TRBD1 on 6 matching bases. CDR3 length: 15 residues. Per the germline V gene, CDR1 is MNHEY and CDR2 is SVGEGT. The ends were cut back, 4 bases at V and 4 bases at J, with 13 bases in the middle.

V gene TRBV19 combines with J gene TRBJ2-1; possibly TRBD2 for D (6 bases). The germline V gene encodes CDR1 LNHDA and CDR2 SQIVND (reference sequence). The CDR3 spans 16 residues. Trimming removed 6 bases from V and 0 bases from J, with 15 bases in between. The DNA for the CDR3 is TGTGCCAGTAGCCCCCTAGCGCGACTCTCCTACAATGAGCAGTTCTTC. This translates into CASSPLARLSYNEQFF. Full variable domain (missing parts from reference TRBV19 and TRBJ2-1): DGGITQSPKYLFRKEGQNVTLSCEQNLNHDAMYWYRQDPGQGLRLIYYSQIVNDFQKGDIAEGYSVSREKKESFPLTVTSAQKNPTAFYLCASSPLARLSYNEQFFGPGTRLTVL.

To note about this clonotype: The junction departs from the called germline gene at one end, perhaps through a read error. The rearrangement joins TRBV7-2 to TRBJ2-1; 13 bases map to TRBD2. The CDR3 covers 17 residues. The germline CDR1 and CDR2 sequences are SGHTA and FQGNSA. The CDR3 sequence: CASSRTTSGGVYSEQFF. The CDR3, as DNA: TGTGCCAGCAGCCGAACTACTAGCGGGGGGGTCTACAGTGAGCAGTTCTTC.

CDR3: CSAREGARGQPQHF. The DNA for the CDR3 is TGCAGTGCTAGGGAGGGGGCTAGGGGTCAGCCCCAGCATTTT. This chain links TRBV20-1 with TRBJ1-5; 7 bases are a match to TRBD1. J gave up 6 bases and V 3 bases, and 8 bases lay outside the gene matches. CDR3 size: 14 residues. The germline V gene has CDR1 DFQATT and CDR2 SNEGSKA (reference sequence).

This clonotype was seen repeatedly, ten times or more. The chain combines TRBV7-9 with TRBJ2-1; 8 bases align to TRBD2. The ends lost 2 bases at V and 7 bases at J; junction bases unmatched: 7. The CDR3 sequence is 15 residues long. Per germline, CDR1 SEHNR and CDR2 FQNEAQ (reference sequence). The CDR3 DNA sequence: TGTGCCAGCAGCTTAACCAGCGGGGGTGGAAATGAGCAGTTCTTC. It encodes CASSLTSGGGNEQFF.

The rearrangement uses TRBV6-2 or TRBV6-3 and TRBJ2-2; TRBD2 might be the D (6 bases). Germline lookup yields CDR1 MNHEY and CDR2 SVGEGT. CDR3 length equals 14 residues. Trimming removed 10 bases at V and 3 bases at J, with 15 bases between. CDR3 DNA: TGTGCCACCCGTTTGCGGGATCACACCGGGGAGCTGTTTTTT. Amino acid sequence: CATRLRDHTGELFF.

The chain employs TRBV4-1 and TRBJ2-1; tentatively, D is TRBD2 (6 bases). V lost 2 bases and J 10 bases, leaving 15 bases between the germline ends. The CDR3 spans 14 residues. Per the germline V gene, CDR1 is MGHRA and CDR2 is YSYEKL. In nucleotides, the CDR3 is TGCGCCAGCAGCCAACCCGGGGAGGTCCTGGAGCAGTTCTTC. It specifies CASSQPGEVLEQFF.

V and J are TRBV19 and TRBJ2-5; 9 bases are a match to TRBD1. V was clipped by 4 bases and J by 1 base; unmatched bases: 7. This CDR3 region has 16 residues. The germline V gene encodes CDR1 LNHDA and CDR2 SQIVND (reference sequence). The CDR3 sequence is CASSNSWTGAQETQYF. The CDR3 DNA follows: TGTGCCAGTAGTAACTCTTGGACAGGGGCCCAAGAGACCCAGTACTTC.

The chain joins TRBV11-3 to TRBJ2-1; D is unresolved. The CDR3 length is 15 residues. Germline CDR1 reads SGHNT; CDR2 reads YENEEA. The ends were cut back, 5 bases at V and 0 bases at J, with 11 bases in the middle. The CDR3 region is CASSPSSSSYNEQFF. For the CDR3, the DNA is TGTGCCAGCAGCCCCTCGTCCAGCTCCTACAATGAGCAGTTCTTC.

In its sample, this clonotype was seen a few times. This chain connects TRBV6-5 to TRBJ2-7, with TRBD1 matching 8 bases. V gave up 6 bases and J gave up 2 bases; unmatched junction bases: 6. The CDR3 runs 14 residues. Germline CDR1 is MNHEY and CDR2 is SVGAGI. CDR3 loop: CASRGWTGPYEQYF. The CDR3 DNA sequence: TGTGCCAGCAGGGGCTGGACAGGGCCCTACGAGCAGTACTTC.

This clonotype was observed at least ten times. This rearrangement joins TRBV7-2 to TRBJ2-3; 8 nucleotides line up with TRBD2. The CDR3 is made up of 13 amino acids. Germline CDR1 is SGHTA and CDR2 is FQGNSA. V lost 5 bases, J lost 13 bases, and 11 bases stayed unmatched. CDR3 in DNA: TGTGCCAGCAGCGGAAAGGGGACTAGTTCGGAGTATTTT. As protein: CASSGKGTSSEYF.

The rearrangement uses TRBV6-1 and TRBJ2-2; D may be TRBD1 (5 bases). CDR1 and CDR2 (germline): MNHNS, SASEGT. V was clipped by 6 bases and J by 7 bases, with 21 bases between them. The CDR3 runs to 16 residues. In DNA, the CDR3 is TGTGCCAGCAGCACCCTGGCGGCAGGGCGTCACGGGGAGCTGTTTTTT. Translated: CASSTLAAGRHGELFF.

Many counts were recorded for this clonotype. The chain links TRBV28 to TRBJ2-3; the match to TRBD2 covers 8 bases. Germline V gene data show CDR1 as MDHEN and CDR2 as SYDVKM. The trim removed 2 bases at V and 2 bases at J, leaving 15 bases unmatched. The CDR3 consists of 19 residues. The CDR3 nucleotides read TGTGCCAGCAGTTTACGTTCCAGTGTACTAGCGGCTACCACAGATACGCAGTATTTT. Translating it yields CASSLRSSVLAATTDTQYF.

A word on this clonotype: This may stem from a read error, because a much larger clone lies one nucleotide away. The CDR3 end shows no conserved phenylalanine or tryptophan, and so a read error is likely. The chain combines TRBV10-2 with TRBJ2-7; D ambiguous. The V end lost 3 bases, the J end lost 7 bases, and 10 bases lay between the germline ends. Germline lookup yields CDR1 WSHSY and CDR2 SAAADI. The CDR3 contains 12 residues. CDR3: CASSDWQREQYS. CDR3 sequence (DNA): TGCGCCAGCAGTGACTGGCAGAGGGAGCAGTACTCC.

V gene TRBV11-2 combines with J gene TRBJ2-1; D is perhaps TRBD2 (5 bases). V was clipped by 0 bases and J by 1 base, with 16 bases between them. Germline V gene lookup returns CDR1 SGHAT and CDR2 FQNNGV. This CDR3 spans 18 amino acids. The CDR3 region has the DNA TGTGCCAGCAGCTTAGATAGTGGGGTGGCGGGTTCCTACAATGAGCAGTTCTTC. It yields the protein CASSLDSGVAGSYNEQFF. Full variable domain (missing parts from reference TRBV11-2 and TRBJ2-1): EAGVAQSPRYKIIEKRQSVAFWCNPISGHATLYWYQQILGQGPKLLIQFQNNGVVDDSQLPKDRFSAERLKGVDSTLKIQPAKLEDSAVYLCASSLDSGVAGSYNEQFFGPGTRLTVL.

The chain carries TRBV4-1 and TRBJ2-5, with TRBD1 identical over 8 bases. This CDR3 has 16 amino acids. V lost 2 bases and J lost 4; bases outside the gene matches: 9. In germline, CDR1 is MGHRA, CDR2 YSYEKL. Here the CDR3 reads CASSQHPGGDGETQYF. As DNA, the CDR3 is TGCGCCAGCAGCCAACACCCAGGGGGCGATGGAGAGACCCAGTACTTC.

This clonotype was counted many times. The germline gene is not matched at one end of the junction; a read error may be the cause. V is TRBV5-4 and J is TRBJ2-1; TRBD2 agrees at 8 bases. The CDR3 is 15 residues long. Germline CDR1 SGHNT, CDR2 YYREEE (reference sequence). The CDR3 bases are TGTGCCAGCAGCCCCCCGACAGCGGGGGCAACCTCCCGGATCTTC. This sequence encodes CASSPPTAGATSRIF.

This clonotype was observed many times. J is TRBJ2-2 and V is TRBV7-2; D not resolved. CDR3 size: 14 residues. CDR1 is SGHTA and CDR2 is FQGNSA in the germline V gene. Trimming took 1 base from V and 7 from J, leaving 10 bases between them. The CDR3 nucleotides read TGTGCCAGCAGCTTAGGCCCCTTCGTCGGGGAGCTGTTTTTT. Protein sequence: CASSLGPFVGELFF.

The CDR3 DNA reads TGTGCCAGCAGCCGTAGCGGGAGTGGAGGCGAGCAGTACTTC. Translation gives CASSRSGSGGEQYF. The rearrangement links TRBV7-9 to TRBJ2-7; 9 bases are shared with TRBD2. V shed 5 bases, J shed 6 bases, and the junction held 8 bases outside the gene matches. CDR1 is SEHNR, CDR2 FQNEAQ, per germline (reference sequence). The CDR3 extends over 14 amino acids.

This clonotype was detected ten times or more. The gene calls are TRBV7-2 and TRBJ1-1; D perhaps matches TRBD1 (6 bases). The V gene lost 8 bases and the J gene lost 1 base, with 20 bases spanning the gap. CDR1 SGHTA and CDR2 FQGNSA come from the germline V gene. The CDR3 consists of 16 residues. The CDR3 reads CASGQVQGLGNTEAFF. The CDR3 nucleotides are TGTGCCAGCGGACAAGTACAGGGACTCGGGAACACTGAAGCTTTCTTT.

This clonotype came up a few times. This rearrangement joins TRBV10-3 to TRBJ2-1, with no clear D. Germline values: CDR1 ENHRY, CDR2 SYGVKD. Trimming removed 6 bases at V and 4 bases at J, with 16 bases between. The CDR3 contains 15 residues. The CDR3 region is CAIRDGPTPYNEQFF. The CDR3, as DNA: TGTGCCATCAGGGACGGCCCCACTCCATACAATGAGCAGTTCTTC.

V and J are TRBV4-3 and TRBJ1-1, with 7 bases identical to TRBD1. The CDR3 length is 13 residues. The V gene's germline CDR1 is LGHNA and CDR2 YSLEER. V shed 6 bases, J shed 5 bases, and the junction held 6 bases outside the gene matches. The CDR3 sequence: CASSQEGQTEAFF. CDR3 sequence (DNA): TGCGCCAGCAGTCAGGAGGGACAGACTGAAGCTTTCTTT.